This T cell receptor beta chain was retrieved from a study of shared clonotypes between healthy human individuals. The CDR3 loop spans 15 amino acids. The V end was cut by 5 bases, the J end by 5 bases, with 18 bases between. Per the germline V gene, CDR1 is MNHEY and CDR2 is SMNVEV (reference sequence). The assay was immunoSEQ multiplex PCR, and TCRdb's table has in-frame clones only and misses some. The sample includes about a million clones, around 80% seen only once; the top ten take over 1.3%. The chain is built from TRBV27 and TRBJ2-5, with D perhaps TRBD2 (6 bases). Input material: memory CD4+ T cells sorted from blood. The subset here: CD45RA-negative fraction. This TCR derives from a man younger than 35 in good health. In DNA, the CDR3 is TGTGCCAGCAGTACCTTAGCGGAGGGGCGGGAGACCCAGTACTTC. Translation: CASSTLAEGRETQYF.